Shown below are 5 T cell receptor beta chains from a single sample sequenced in a study of blood T cell repertoires in COVID-19. Assay: immunoSEQ multiplex PCR; the TCRdb copy retains only in-frame clones and omits some. The sample includes around 250,000 clones, roughly 83% of them seen just once. The sequencing sample was made of peripheral blood. These TCRs come from an elderly woman with COVID-19, enrolled during active disease.

The J gene is TRBJ1-6, the V gene TRBV10-2; D remains unclear. Trimming took off 6 bases at V and 2 bases at J, with 8 bases between the two ends. Looked up from germline, CDR1 is WSHSY and CDR2 is SAAADI. The CDR3 runs 14 residues. CDR3 region: CASRTDTYNSPLHF. The CDR3 DNA follows: TGCGCCAGCAGAACAGACACCTATAATTCACCCCTCCACTTT.

The J gene is TRBJ1-3, the V gene TRBV10-3; 8 nucleotides agree with TRBD1. Trimming removed 6 bases from V and 1 base from J; junction bases left unmatched: 2. CDR1 is ENHRY, CDR2 SYGVKD, per germline. The CDR3 length is 14 residues. The CDR3 here is CAISTGGSGNTIYF. The CDR3 nucleotides read TGTGCCATCAGCACAGGGGGGTCTGGAAACACCATATATTTT.

This clone appeared a few times. The rearrangement uses TRBV27 and TRBJ1-3; no reliable D call. V was trimmed by 5 bases and J by 0 bases, leaving 14 bases between them. Looked up from germline, CDR1 is MNHEY and CDR2 is SMNVEV (reference sequence). The CDR3 spans 16 residues. The CDR3 nucleotides read TGTGCCAGCAGTGGGAGCCAAGGTATCTCTGGAAACACCATATATTTT. Translating it yields CASSGSQGISGNTIYF.

This clone has only a few counts. The rearrangement links TRBV28 to TRBJ1-5; possible D gene TRBD1, 6 bases. Per the germline V gene, CDR1 is MDHEN and CDR2 is SYDVKM. This CDR3 region has 16 residues. V was clipped by 5 bases and J by 2 bases, with 16 bases between them. The CDR3 DNA is TGTGCCAGCAGTCCCTCAGGGACATCAGGCAATCAGCCCCAGCATTTT. Amino acids: CASSPSGTSGNQPQHF.

The rearrangement joins TRBV13 to TRBJ1-3, with D uncertain. Germline V gene data show CDR1 as PRHDT and CDR2 as FYEKMQ (reference sequence). V was pared by 0 bases and J by 8 bases, with 8 bases between. This CDR3 has 13 amino acids. CDR3 amino acids: CASSLGRSYTIYF. CDR3 in DNA: TGTGCCAGCAGCTTAGGACGCAGTTACACCATATATTTT.